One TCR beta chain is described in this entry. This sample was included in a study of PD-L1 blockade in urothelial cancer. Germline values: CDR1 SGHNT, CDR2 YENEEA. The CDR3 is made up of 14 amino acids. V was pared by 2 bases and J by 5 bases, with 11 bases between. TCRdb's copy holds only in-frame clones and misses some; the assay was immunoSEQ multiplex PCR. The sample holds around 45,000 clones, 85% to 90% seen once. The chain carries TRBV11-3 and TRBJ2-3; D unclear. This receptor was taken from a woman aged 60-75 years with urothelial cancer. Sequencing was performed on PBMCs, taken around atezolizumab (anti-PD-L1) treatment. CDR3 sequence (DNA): TGTGCCAGCAGCTTAACTGGCCCAGGAGATACGCAGTATTTT. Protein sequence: CASSLTGPGDTQYF.